This record looks at one T cell receptor beta chain sequence and its context. Its binding antigen is unknown. Base quality data are lacking; no much larger clone is found one base away. This sample was taken from a study of blood T cell repertoires in COVID-19 (dated by TCRdb to 2018 to 2021). Turning to the overall study: Samples covering the acute and convalescent phases of COVID-19 were provided by collaborators in the United States, Italy and Spain. The material from the prospective study consisted of cDNA or gDNA derived from T cells, B-cell-depleted T cells, or PBMCs. The dataset comprised deeply sampled blood TCRbeta repertoires from subjects exposed to, actively infected with, or recovered from COVID-19. A freely available public database, intended as a resource for researchers studying the immune response to SARS-CoV-2, is where the repertoires were released. The samples were drawn from the first 160 participants of the ongoing ImmuneRACE study and from over a thousand subjects provided by 6 global collaborators. Sample metadata almost always included a de-identified subject ID, COVID-19 status, age in years and sex. Where available, HLA class I and class II types were taken from metadata supplied by the sample provider and were not determined by assay-based typing.

General findings and caveats noted by the study authors: How much clinical and demographic metadata was included differed by source and by participant, and the metadata was provided uncurated.

TCRbeta CDR3 regions were amplified from genomic DNA using the immunoSEQ Assay, a bias-controlled multiplex PCR. Processing in the source paper ran as follows. Within the assay, amplification of reference gene primers was used to estimate how many nucleated cells each sample contained. To quantify the absolute abundance of each unique TCRbeta CDR3 rearrangement, sequence reads were collapsed and filtered. For each sample, productive Simpson clonality was calculated as the square root of Simpson's diversity index over productive rearrangements. This is the immuneACCESS table as TCRdb keeps it, with only in-frame sequences that have V and J called. A part of the clones is gone; compared with another copy, unresolved V genes explain less than half, and the rest is unexplained. For V, J and clone size, that table is used; D and trimming come from the DNA. The sample table lists 250,000 or so clones, 88% of them with a count of one. The ten largest clones represent just under 1% of the sample.

At the junction V is shortened by 3 bases and J by 2 bases, with 9 bases in between. The CDR3, cysteine through phenylalanine, is 15 amino acids long. Solely the CDR3 DNA is kept, with 45 bases framed from the first base. Sequences SGDLS (CDR1) and YYNGEE (CDR2) are obtained from the germline V gene. Samples from volunteer blood donors who had recovered from COVID-19 were contributed by a second Seattle source. The collaborating institutions used their own protocols to collect whole blood in K2EDTA tubes. Collaborator samples were shipped for TCRbeta analysis as frozen whole blood, isolated PBMCs, or DNA extracted from either sample type.

The sequence was collected from a woman in her 40s who had recovered from COVID-19. The sequence is built from TRBV9 and TRBJ2-6; TRBD1 could be the D gene, as 6 bases match. The sequencing sample was made of peripheral blood. The nucleotide sequence is given as TGTGCCAGCAGCGATGAGGGGGCTGGGGCCAACGTCCTGACTTTC. This yields the protein CASSDEGAGANVLTF.